Listed here is a single TCR beta chain. Which antigen it targets is not known. No base qualities exist here, and no much larger clone lies one base off it. CDR3 length: 15 amino acids, cysteine to phenylalanine. Of all the DNA, just the CDR3 is kept, 45 bases in frame from base 1. As encoded in the germline V gene, CDR1 is MGHRA while CDR2 is YSYEKL. V gives up 4 bases and J gives up 0 bases, and the segment between their germline ends measures 13 bases. Patients were selected on the basis of adequate residual fresh-frozen tumor tissue and more than two years of available survival data. Molecular status otherwise varied across the glioblastoma patients, but none of them carried an isocitrate dehydrogenase mutation. PBMC were collected before vaccination, two weeks after the third vaccination, and at tumor progression when it occurred. The Qiagen DNeasy Blood extraction Kit was used to extract genomic DNA.

Using the immunoSEQ assay, TCRB CDR3 regions were amplified from 1.5 to 2 micrograms of genomic DNA, or from all available DNA when less than that was on hand. The multiplex PCR employed 60 forward primers targeting TCR V beta segments and 13 reverse primers targeting J beta segments. Synthetic control templates were spiked into each sample at limiting dilution to estimate reads per starting template. Sequencing produced 87 bp reads on the Illumina HiSeq System. Per the source publication's procedure: To remove PCR and sequencing errors, closely related sequences were merged with a nearest neighbor algorithm. TCR overlap was defined as the percentage of unique tumor TCR beta sequences that were also present in the same patient's peripheral blood. Entries here come from immuneACCESS through TCRdb and include only in-frame sequences with V and J called. Some clones fail to appear in such tables; in the studies checked, an unresolved V gene covers under half of the shortfall, and the cause of the remainder is unknown. D and trimming were read from the DNA, whereas the V and J calls and clone size are those reported in that table. For this sample the table gives tens of thousands of clones, of which 82% were detected only once. The top ten constitute roughly 2.2% of the sample.

The data originate from a study of glioma-infiltrating T cells after dendritic cell vaccination (dated by TCRdb to the mid-2010s). Context from the whole study: A cohort of 15 glioblastoma patients from Phase I and II dendritic cell vaccination trials was included, of whom 9 were newly diagnosed and 6 had recurrent disease. Each patient got three intradermal injections of the dendritic cell vaccine, spaced at biweekly intervals, in the arm below the axilla. Survival after dendritic cell vaccination was correlated with TCR sequencing metrics, including TIL content and tumor-blood repertoire overlap. To make the vaccine, monocyte-derived dendritic cells were cultured for seven to eight days with IL-4 and GM-CSF and then pulsed overnight with autologous tumor lysate. Autologous tumor lysate-pulsed dendritic cell vaccination was administered to the patients between the early 2000s and the early 2010s. Tumor-infiltrating lymphocyte content was quantified and tumor and blood repertoires were compared in dendritic cell-vaccinated glioblastoma patients by deep sequencing of TCR beta CDR3 regions. Study-wide findings and limitations: The three-group TCR overlap response model was described as speculative and requiring prospective validation. TCR clonality showed no direct relationship with survival, which suggests that a diverse polyclonal response may be important. Higher estimated pretreatment TIL content predicted longer time to progression and overall survival after dendritic cell vaccination. The cohort was small and heterogeneous, and full blood and tumor sets were available for few patients, with initial-recurrent tumor pairs available for even fewer patients.

The V and J segments used are TRBV4-1 and TRBJ2-7; the D gene is perhaps TRBD1, on 6 matching bases. The input for sequencing was blood, taken before dendritic cell vaccination. The clonotype was recovered from a human donor with glioblastoma. This receptor has the CDR3 CASSPTGPSSYEQYF. The nucleotides are TGCGCCAGCAGCCCGACAGGCCCAAGCTCCTACGAGCAGTACTTC.